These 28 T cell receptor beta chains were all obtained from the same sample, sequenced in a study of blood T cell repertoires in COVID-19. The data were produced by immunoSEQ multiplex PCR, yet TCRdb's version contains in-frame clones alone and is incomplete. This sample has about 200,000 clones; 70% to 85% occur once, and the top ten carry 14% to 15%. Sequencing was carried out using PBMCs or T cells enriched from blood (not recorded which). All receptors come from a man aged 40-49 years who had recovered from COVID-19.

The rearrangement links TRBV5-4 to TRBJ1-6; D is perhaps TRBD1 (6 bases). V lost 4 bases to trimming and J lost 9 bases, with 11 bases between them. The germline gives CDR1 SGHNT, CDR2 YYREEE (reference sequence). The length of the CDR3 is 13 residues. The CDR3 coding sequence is TGTGCCAGCAGCCGCCTACAGGGTTCACCCCTCCACTTT. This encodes CASSRLQGSPLHF.

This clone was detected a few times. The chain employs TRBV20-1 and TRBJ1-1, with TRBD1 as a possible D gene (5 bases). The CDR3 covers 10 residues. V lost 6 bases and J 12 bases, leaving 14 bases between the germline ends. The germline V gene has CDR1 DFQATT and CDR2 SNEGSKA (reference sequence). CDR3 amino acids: CSARTTGTFF. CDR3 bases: TGCAGTGCCAGGACAACTGGGACTTTCTTT.

The CDR3 region has the DNA TGCAGCGTTGAAGAGTTTGCGGCGTTCGTGACCCAGTACTTC. The encoded protein is CSVEEFAAFVTQYF. The chain uses TRBV29-1 and TRBJ2-5; the D is unclear. Trimming removed 0 bases from V and 7 bases from J, with 15 bases in between. CDR3 size: 14 residues. Looked up from germline, CDR1 is SQVTM and CDR2 is ANQGSEA.

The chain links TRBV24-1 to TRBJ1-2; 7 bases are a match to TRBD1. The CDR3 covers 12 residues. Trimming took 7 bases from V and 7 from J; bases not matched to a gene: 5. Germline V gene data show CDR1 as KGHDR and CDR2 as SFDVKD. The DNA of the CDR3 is TGTGCCACCAGCAGGGGGTCTGGTGGCTACACCTTC. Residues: CATSRGSGGYTF.

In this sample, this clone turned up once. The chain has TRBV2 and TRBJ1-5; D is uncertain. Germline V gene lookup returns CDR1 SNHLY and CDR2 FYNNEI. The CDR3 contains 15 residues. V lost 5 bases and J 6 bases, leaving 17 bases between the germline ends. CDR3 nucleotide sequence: TGTGCCAGCAGTACCAACCGCGGGCCATTTCAGCCCCAGCATTTT. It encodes CASSTNRGPFQPQHF. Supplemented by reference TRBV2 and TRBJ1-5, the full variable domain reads EPEVTQTPSHQVTQMGQEVILRCVPISNHLYFYWYRQILGQKVEFLVSFYNNEISEKSEIFDDQFSVERPDGSNFTLKIRSTKLEDSAMYFCASSTNRGPFQPQHFGDGTRLSIL.

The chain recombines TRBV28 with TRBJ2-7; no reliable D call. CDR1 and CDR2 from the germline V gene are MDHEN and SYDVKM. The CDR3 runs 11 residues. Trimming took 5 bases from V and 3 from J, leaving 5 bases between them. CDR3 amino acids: CASSPNYEQYF. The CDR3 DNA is TGTGCCAGCAGTCCAAACTACGAGCAGTACTTC.

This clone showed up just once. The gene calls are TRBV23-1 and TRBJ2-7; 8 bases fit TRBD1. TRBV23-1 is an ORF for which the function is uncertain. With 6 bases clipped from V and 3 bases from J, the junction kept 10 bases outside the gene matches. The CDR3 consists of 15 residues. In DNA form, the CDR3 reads TGCGCCAGCAGCCTAAGTCGGGACAGGCTCTACGAGCAGTACTTC. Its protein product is CASSLSRDRLYEQYF.

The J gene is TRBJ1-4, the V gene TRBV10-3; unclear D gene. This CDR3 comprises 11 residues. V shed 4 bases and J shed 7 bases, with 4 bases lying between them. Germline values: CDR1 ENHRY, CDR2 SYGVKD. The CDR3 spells CAISGVEKLFF. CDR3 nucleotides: TGTGCCATCAGTGGCGTTGAAAAACTGTTTTTT.

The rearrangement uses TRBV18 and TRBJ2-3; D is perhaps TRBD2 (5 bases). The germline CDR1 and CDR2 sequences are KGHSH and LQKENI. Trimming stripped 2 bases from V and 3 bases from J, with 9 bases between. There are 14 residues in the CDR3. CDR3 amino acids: CASSPERRTDTQYF. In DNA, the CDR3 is TGTGCCAGCTCACCAGAGCGGAGGACAGATACGCAGTATTTT. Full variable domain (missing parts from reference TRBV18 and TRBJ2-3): NAGVMQNPRHLVRRRGQEARLRCSPMKGHSHVYWYRQLPEEGLKFMVYLQKENIIDESGMPKERFSAEFPKEGPSILRIQQVVRGDSAAYFCASSPERRTDTQYFGPGTRLTVL.

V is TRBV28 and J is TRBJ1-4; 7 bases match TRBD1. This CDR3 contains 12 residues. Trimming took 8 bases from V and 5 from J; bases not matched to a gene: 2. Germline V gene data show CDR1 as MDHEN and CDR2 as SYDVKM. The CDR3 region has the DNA TGTGCCAGCGGGACAGTCAATGAAAAACTGTTTTTT. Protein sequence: CASGTVNEKLFF.

This CDR3 is CASSQDPAEYNEQFF. In DNA form, the CDR3 reads TGTGCCAGCAGCCAAGATCCAGCGGAATACAATGAGCAGTTCTTC. V gene TRBV4-2 combines with J gene TRBJ2-1; TRBD2 might be the D (5 bases). Germline-derived CDR1 and CDR2 are LGHNA and YNFKEQ. The V end lost 0 bases, the J end lost 4 bases, and 10 bases lay between the germline ends. The CDR3 consists of 15 residues.

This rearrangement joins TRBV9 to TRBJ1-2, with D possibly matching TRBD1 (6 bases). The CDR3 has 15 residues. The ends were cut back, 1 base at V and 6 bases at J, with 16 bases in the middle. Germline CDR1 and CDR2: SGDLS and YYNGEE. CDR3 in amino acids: CASSVLSRGTDGYTF. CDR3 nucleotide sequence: TGTGCCAGCAGCGTACTTTCCAGGGGCACAGATGGCTACACCTTC.

The CDR3 region is CASSPSGSTDTQYF. The CDR3 nucleotides are TGTGCCAGCAGCCCTAGCGGTAGCACAGATACGCAGTATTTT. The rearrangement uses TRBV2 and TRBJ2-3, with 7 bases identical to TRBD2. Trimming removed 6 bases from V and 0 bases from J; junction bases left unmatched: 3. This CDR3 has 14 amino acids. Germline values: CDR1 SNHLY, CDR2 FYNNEI.

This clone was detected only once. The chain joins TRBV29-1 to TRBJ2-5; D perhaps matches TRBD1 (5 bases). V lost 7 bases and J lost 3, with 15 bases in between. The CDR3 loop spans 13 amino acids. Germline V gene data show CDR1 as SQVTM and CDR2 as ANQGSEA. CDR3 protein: CSGLDGREETQYF. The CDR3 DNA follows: TGCAGCGGATTGGATGGCAGGGAAGAGACCCAGTACTTC.

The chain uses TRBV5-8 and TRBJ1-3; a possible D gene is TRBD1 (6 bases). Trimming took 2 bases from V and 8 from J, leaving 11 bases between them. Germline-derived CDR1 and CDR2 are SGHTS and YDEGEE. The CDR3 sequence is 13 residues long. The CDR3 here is CASSFPGVDTIYF. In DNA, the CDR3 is TGTGCCAGCAGCTTTCCAGGGGTAGACACCATATATTTT. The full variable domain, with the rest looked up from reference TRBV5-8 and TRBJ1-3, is EAGVTQSPTHLIKTRGQQATLRCSPISGHTSVYWYQQALGLGLQFLLWYDEGEERNRGNFPPRFSGRQFPNYSSELNVNALELEDSALYLCASSFPGVDTIYFGEGSWLTVV.

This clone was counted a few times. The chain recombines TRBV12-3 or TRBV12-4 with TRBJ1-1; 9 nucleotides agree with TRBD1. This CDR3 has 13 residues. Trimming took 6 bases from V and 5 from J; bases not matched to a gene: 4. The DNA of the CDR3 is TGTGCCAGCAGGTCGACAGGGGGAACTGAAGCTTTCTTT. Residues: CASRSTGGTEAFF.

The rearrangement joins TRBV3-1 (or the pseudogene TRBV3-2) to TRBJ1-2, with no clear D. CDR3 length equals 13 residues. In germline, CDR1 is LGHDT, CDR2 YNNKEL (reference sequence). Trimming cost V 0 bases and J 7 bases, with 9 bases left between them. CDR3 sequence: CASSQEWAGGYTF. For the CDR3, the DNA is TGTGCCAGCAGCCAAGAGTGGGCGGGTGGCTACACCTTC.

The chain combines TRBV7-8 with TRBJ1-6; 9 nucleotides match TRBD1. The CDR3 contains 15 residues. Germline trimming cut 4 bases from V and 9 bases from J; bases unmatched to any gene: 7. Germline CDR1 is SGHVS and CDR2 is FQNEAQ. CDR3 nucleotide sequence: TGTGCCAGCAGCTCGGGGACAGGGTTCGGTTCACCCCTCCACTTT. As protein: CASSSGTGFGSPLHF.

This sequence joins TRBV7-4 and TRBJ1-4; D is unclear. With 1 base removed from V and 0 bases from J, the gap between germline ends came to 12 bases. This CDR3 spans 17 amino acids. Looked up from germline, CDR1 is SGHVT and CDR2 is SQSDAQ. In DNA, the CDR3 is TGTGCCAGCAGCTTAGAAGCGGCCGCCCCAACTAATGAAAAACTGTTTTTT. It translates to CASSLEAAAPTNEKLFF.

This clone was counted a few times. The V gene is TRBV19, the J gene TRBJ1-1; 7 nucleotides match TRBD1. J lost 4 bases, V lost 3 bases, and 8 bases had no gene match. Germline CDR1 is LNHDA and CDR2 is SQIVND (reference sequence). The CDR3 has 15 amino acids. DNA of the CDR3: TGTGCCAGTAGTATGAGGGATGACAGGGCCACTGAAGCTTTCTTT. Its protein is CASSMRDDRATEAFF.

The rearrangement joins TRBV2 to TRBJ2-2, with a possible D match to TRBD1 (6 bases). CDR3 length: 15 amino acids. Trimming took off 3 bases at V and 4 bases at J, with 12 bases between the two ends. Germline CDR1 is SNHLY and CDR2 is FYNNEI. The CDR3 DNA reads TGTGCCAGCAGTGATGCGGACAGCATCACCGGGGAGCTGTTTTTT. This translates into CASSDADSITGELFF.

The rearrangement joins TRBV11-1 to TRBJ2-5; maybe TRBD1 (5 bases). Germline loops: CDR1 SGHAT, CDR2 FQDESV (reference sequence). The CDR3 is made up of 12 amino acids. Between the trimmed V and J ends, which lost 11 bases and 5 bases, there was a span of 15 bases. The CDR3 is CACSSGLETQYF. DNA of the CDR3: TGTGCCTGCTCGTCAGGGCTGGAGACCCAGTACTTC.

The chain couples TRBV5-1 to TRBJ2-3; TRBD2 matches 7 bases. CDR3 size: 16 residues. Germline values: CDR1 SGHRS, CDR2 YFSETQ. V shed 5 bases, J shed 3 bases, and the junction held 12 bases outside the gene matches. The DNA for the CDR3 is TGCGCCAGCAGTCCTCTAGCGGTACCCTCGACAGATACGCAGTATTTT. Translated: CASSPLAVPSTDTQYF.

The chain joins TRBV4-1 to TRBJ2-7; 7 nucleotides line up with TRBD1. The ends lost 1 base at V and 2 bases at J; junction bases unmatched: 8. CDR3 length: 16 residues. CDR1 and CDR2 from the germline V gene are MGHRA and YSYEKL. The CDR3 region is CASSQVLRGPPYEQYF. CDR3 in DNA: TGCGCCAGCAGCCAAGTACTGAGGGGGCCCCCCTACGAGCAGTACTTC.

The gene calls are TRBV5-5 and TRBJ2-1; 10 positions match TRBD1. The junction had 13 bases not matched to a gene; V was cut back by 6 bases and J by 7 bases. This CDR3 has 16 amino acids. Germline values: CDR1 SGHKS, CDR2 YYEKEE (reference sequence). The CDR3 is CASTDRPGQGRNEQFF. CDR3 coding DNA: TGTGCCAGCACCGATCGCCCGGGACAGGGGCGGAATGAGCAGTTCTTC.

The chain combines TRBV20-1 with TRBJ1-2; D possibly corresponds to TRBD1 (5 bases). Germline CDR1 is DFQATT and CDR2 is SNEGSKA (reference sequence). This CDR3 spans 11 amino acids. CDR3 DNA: TGCAGCCAATATGGGGGGAATGGCTACACCTTC. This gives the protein CSQYGGNGYTF.

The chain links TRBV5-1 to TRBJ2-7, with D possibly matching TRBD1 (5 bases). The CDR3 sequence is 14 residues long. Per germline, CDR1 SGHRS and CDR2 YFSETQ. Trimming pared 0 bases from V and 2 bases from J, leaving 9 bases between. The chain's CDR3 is CASSLGTPPYEQYF. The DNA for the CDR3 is TGCGCCAGCAGCTTGGGGACACCCCCCTACGAGCAGTACTTC.

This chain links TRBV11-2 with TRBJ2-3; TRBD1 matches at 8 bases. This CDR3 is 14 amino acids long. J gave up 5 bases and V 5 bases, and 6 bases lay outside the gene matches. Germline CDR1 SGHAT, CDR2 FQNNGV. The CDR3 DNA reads TGTGCCAGCAGCACGGACAGGGTGAGAGATACGCAGTATTTT. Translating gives CASSTDRVRDTQYF.